What follows are 32 T cell receptor beta chains derived from one specimen sequenced in a study of vaccination and CD4 T cells after COVID-19. No antigens are known for them. The Oncomine TCR Beta short-read assay sequenced DNA from cultured CD4+ T cells. TCRdb re-called the PCR reads through MiXCR, storing one row per CDR3 protein. The sample has about 19,000 distinct CDR3 sequences, approximately 56% seen once; the top ten hold approximately 19%. The treatment was: roughly ten-day PBMC culture with coronavirus spike peptide pools or control peptides (ViraFEST assay). Specimen: CD4+ T cells from blood, cultured in vitro, collected before SARS-CoV-2 vaccination. Every receptor here comes from a human donor who had recovered from COVID-19.

This clonotype was seen once. This rearrangement joins TRBV24-1 to TRBJ2-6; D ambiguous. Germline V gene sequence: CDR1 KGHDR, CDR2 SFDVKD. V was shortened by 5 bases and J by 4 bases, with 11 bases between the two germline ends. The CDR3 spans 15 residues. DNA of the CDR3: TGTGCCACCAGTGGGAACACAGCAGGGGCCAACGTCCTGACTTTC. Translated, it gives CATSGNTAGANVLTF.

This clonotype was seen a handful of times. CDR3 region: CSALDVGGYGYTF. CDR3 DNA: TGCAGTGCTCTGGATGTAGGGGGCTATGGCTACACCTTC. The gene calls are TRBV20-1 and TRBJ1-2; perhaps TRBD1 as D (6 bases). Per the germline V gene, CDR1 is DFQATT and CDR2 is SNEGSKA (reference sequence). V was pared by 5 bases and J by 4 bases, with 14 bases between. The CDR3 length is 13 residues.

This clonotype has a handful of counts. The chain uses TRBV6-5 and TRBJ1-1, with TRBD1 as a possible D gene (5 bases). Looked up from germline, CDR1 is MNHEY and CDR2 is SVGAGI. The CDR3 runs 15 residues. The V gene lost 0 bases and the J gene lost 0 bases, with 8 bases spanning the gap. The CDR3 loop is CASSYSKGLNTEAFF. The CDR3 DNA reads as TGTGCCAGCAGTTACTCTAAGGGGTTGAACACTGAAGCTTTCTTT.

V is TRBV20-1 and J is TRBJ1-1; unclear D gene. Trimming took off 0 bases at V and 13 bases at J, with 21 bases between the two ends. Per germline, CDR1 DFQATT and CDR2 SNEGSKA (reference sequence). The CDR3 totals 14 residues. CDR3 DNA: TGCAGTGCTAGAGATCTTCGAAGGGTAGAAGTCGGTTTCTTT. It encodes CSARDLRRVEVGFF.

This clonotype was detected only a few times. The V and J genes are TRBV7-9 and TRBJ1-6; 7 nucleotides line up with TRBD1. The V segment lost 1 base and the J segment 10 bases; nucleotides outside the gene matches: 7. The CDR3 totals 15 residues. Germline values: CDR1 SEHNR, CDR2 FQNEAQ (reference sequence). The chain's CDR3 is CASSLVGGGDSPLHF. CDR3 bases: TGTGCCAGCAGCTTAGTAGGAGGGGGCGACTCACCCCTCCACTTT.

The chain is built from TRBV20-1 and TRBJ2-5, with 9 positions matching TRBD2. Germline CDR1 DFQATT, CDR2 SNEGSKA (reference sequence). The J segment lost 1 base and the V segment lost 5 bases, leaving 5 bases of the junction unmatched. This CDR3 spans 14 amino acids. CDR3 bases: TGCAGTGCTTTGTGGCGGGAGGGCCAAGAGACCCAGTACTTC. It codes for CSALWREGQETQYF.

The V gene is TRBV10-2, the J gene TRBJ2-5; D is unclear. The CDR3 loop spans 15 amino acids. Germline CDR1 is WSHSY and CDR2 is SAAADI. The ends were cut back, 2 bases at V and 0 bases at J, with 10 bases in the middle. The CDR3 reads CASSESSRYQETQYF. The CDR3, as DNA: TGCGCCAGCAGTGAGAGTAGCAGGTACCAAGAGACCCAGTACTTC.

The chain couples TRBV6-1 to TRBJ2-1, with 8 bases fitting TRBD1. This CDR3 comprises 13 residues. Per germline, CDR1 MNHNS and CDR2 SASEGT. V shed 5 bases and J 10 bases; nucleotides not matched to a gene: 7. The CDR3 protein is CASSRSGGWEQFF. The CDR3 nucleotides read TGTGCCAGCAGTCGCTCAGGGGGCTGGGAGCAGTTCTTC.

The CDR3 is CASRAQGAEQYF. For the CDR3, the DNA is TGTGCCAGCAGGGCTCAGGGAGCGGAGCAGTACTTC. The chain joins TRBV11-3 to TRBJ2-7, with D tentatively TRBD1 or TRBD2 (5 bases each). CDR1 and CDR2 (germline): SGHNT, YENEEA. V dropped 6 bases and J dropped 7 bases, with 13 bases sitting between them. This CDR3 is 12 amino acids long.

This chain connects TRBV19 to TRBJ1-2; D uncertain. The CDR3 sequence is 12 residues long. Germline V gene lookup returns CDR1 LNHDA and CDR2 SQIVND (reference sequence). V gave up 6 bases and J gave up 7 bases, with 12 bases separating them. The CDR3, as DNA: TGTGCCAGTAGCCGGGCGGAGGGTGGCTACACCTTC. Its protein is CASSRAEGGYTF.

This chain joins TRBV7-8 and TRBJ2-2; D not resolved. Germline V CDR1 and CDR2: SGHVS, FQNEAQ. CDR3 size: 16 residues. The ends were cut back, 2 bases at V and 0 bases at J, with 10 bases in the middle. CDR3 sequence reads: CASSLYRLANTGELFF. CDR3 nucleotides: TGTGCCAGCAGCTTATATCGGCTCGCGAACACCGGGGAGCTGTTTTTT.

V is TRBV21-1 and J is TRBJ1-2; the table assigns TRBD1, which was not confirmed against the DNA. TRBV21-1 is marked as a pseudogene. This CDR3 has 15 residues. CDR3 coding DNA: TGTGCCAGCAGCAAACGGGGCCAGGGGGGTCACGGCTACACCTTC. Its translation: CASSKRGQGGHGYTF.

This clonotype was counted a few times. V gene TRBV7-8 combines with J gene TRBJ1-1; tentative D call: TRBD1 (5 bases). Trimming removed 1 base at V and 8 bases at J, with 11 bases between. CDR3 length: 13 amino acids. CDR1 is SGHVS and CDR2 is FQNEAQ in the germline V gene. The CDR3 sequence: CASSLVPGAEAFF. The CDR3, as DNA: TGTGCCAGCAGCTTAGTCCCCGGGGCAGAAGCTTTCTTT.

V and J are TRBV20-1 and TRBJ1-2; 7 bases are a match to TRBD1. Per the germline V gene, CDR1 is DFQATT and CDR2 is SNEGSKA (reference sequence). The V and J ends lost 0 bases and 2 bases, in that order; junction bases with no gene match: 3. The CDR3 runs to 14 residues. CDR3 residues: CSARDRGANYGYTF. The CDR3 bases are TGCAGTGCTAGAGACAGGGGGGCGAACTATGGCTACACCTTC.

This sequence joins TRBV20-1 and TRBJ1-6; weak D call: TRBD1 (5 bases). Germline CDR1 and CDR2: DFQATT and SNEGSKA (reference sequence). The CDR3 totals 13 residues. Trimming took 3 bases from V and 8 from J, leaving 11 bases between them. The CDR3 DNA is TGCAGTGCTAGTCAGGGTACAGATTCACCCCTCCACTTT. Translated: CSASQGTDSPLHF.

J is TRBJ1-5 and V is TRBV2, with D possibly being TRBD1 (6 bases). Per the germline V gene, CDR1 is SNHLY and CDR2 is FYNNEI. Trimming pared 3 bases from V and 9 bases from J, leaving 15 bases between. The CDR3 length is 14 residues. The CDR3 DNA sequence: TGTGCCAGCAGTGATTTGCAGGGGCGAGGGCCCCAGCATTTT. The encoded protein is CASSDLQGRGPQHF.

The V gene is TRBV20-1, the J gene TRBJ2-3; TRBD2 matches 8 bases. The CDR3 spans 17 residues. Unmatched junction bases numbered 9, after V lost 0 bases and J lost 1 base. Germline-derived CDR1 and CDR2 are DFQATT and SNEGSKA (reference sequence). Here the CDR3 DNA reads TGCAGTGCTAGAGATGGGGCAGCGGGGGATGGCACAGATACGCAGTATTTT. It codes for CSARDGAAGDGTDTQYF.

A remark on this clonotype: The junction shows a germline mismatch at one end, possibly a read error. The chain recombines TRBV11-2 with TRBJ2-2, with 7 bases that match TRBD2. Germline V lookup: CDR1 SGHAT, CDR2 FQNNGV. The CDR3 totals 16 residues. The CDR3 bases are TGCGCCAGCAGCCAAGATTTACGGGAGGCCACCGGGGAGCTGTTTTTT. Encoded protein: CASSQDLREATGELFF.

The chain employs TRBV6-1 and TRBJ1-1; D is possibly TRBD1 (6 bases). This CDR3 has 14 amino acids. With 3 bases removed from V and 0 bases from J, the gap between germline ends came to 8 bases. CDR1 MNHNS and CDR2 SASEGT come from the germline V gene. For the CDR3, the DNA is TGTGCCAGCAGTGACAGGGGATTGAACACTGAAGCTTTCTTT. Residues: CASSDRGLNTEAFF.

V is TRBV11-1 and J is TRBJ2-2; D is ambiguous. Trimming removed 2 bases at V and 4 bases at J, with 11 bases between. The CDR3 is 15 amino acids. Per the germline V gene, CDR1 is SGHAT and CDR2 is FQDESV (reference sequence). CDR3 loop: CASSLTPPPTGELFF. The CDR3 DNA reads as TGTGCCAGCAGCTTAACGCCGCCTCCCACCGGGGAGCTGTTTTTT.

This clonotype was observed once. The J gene is TRBJ1-2, the V gene TRBV19; a possible D gene is TRBD1 (5 bases). Trimming shortened V by 5 bases and J by 8 bases, and 18 bases separated the two germline ends. Germline values: CDR1 LNHDA, CDR2 SQIVND (reference sequence). CDR3 length: 14 amino acids. CDR3: CASSQAEGREGYTF. The DNA for the CDR3 is TGTGCCAGTAGTCAAGCCGAAGGCAGGGAGGGCTACACCTTC.

Concerning this clonotype itself: Sequence at one end of the junction differs from germline and may be a read error. This chain links TRBV7-9 with TRBJ2-5, with D perhaps TRBD1 (8 bases). The CDR3 is 16 residues long. Per the germline V gene, CDR1 is SEHNR and CDR2 is FQNEAQ (reference sequence). In DNA form, the CDR3 reads TGCGCCAGCAGCATTAACAGGGGGGGTACTCAAGAGACCCAGTACTTC. Amino acids: CASSINRGGTQETQYF.

This clonotype was seen only a few times. The V gene is TRBV7-2, the J gene TRBJ1-1; D is unclear. Germline lookup yields CDR1 SGHTA and CDR2 FQGNSA. The V end lost 1 base, the J end lost 1 base, and 7 bases lay between the germline ends. CDR3 length: 14 residues. CDR3 protein: CASSLGPSNTEAFF. For the CDR3, the DNA is TGTGCCAGCAGCTTAGGCCCGTCGAACACTGAAGCTTTCTTT.

This sequence joins TRBV7-2 and TRBJ1-6; a weak D match, TRBD1 (6 bases). The CDR3 extends over 17 amino acids. Germline V gene sequence: CDR1 SGHTA, CDR2 FQGNSA. V lost 3 bases and J lost 5, with 17 bases in between. The CDR3 region has the DNA TGTGCCAGCAGCTTCTTAACAGGGATGCAAAATAATTCACCCCTCCACTTT. It yields the protein CASSFLTGMQNNSPLHF.

This clonotype was detected a few times. This chain joins TRBV27 and TRBJ1-6; D not certain. Looked up from germline, CDR1 is MNHEY and CDR2 is SMNVEV (reference sequence). V lost 4 bases and J lost 6, with 16 bases in between. This CDR3 region has 16 residues. The chain's CDR3 is CASSSAQPGGNSPLHF. The CDR3 DNA is TGTGCCAGCAGTTCAGCCCAGCCAGGAGGTAATTCACCCCTCCACTTT.

This clonotype appeared a few times. This sequence joins TRBV11-2 and TRBJ1-1; tentative D call: TRBD1 (5 bases). V was shortened by 6 bases and J by 5 bases, with 16 bases between the two germline ends. The CDR3 loop spans 14 amino acids. Germline CDR1 reads SGHAT; CDR2 reads FQNNGV. The CDR3 sequence: CASSPGGGVTEAFF. DNA for the CDR3: TGTGCCAGCAGTCCCGGGGGGGGAGTTACTGAAGCTTTCTTT.

The V call is TRBV5-4, the J call TRBJ1-1; D is unresolved. This CDR3 comprises 13 residues. V was cut by 5 bases and J by 2 bases, with 10 bases left in between. Germline assignment: CDR1 SGHNT and CDR2 YYREEE (reference sequence). The CDR3 DNA reads TGTGCCAGCAGTCGTGAACCTAACACTGAAGCTTTCTTT. Translation gives CASSREPNTEAFF.

This clonotype was observed a few times. CDR3 sequence (DNA): TGTGCCAGCAGTGAGAGTGGGCGCCAACGTTCACCCCTCCACTTT. Encoded protein: CASSESGRQRSPLHF. The rearrangement uses TRBV6-1 and TRBJ1-6, with no clear D. Germline CDR1 reads MNHNS; CDR2 reads SASEGT. This CDR3 contains 15 residues. The germline V and J ends were trimmed by 3 bases and 9 bases, with 15 bases remaining between them.

The gene calls are TRBV20-1 and TRBJ2-7, with 7 bases lining up with TRBD2. The CDR3 has 12 residues. CDR1 and CDR2 (germline): DFQATT, SNEGSKA (reference sequence). The CDR3 here is CSASGTNYEQYF. The CDR3 region has the DNA TGCAGCGCCTCCGGGACTAACTACGAGCAGTACTTC.

The chain carries TRBV6-2 or TRBV6-3 and TRBJ1-5; D possibly corresponds to TRBD1 (5 bases). Germline V gene lookup returns CDR1 MNHEY and CDR2 SVGEGT. Trimming pared 0 bases from V and 4 bases from J, leaving 7 bases between. This CDR3 region has 14 residues. This CDR3 reads CASSYSGGNQPQHF. CDR3 bases: TGTGCCAGCAGTTACTCGGGGGGAAATCAGCCCCAGCATTTT.

This sequence joins TRBV7-2 and TRBJ2-2, with 12 nucleotides matching TRBD2. The V and J ends lost 5 bases and 7 bases, in that order; junction bases with no gene match: 5. Germline V lookup: CDR1 SGHTA, CDR2 FQGNSA. The CDR3 is made up of 15 amino acids. The CDR3 coding sequence is TGTGCCAGCAGCGGACTAGCGGGAAGTCTCGGGGAGCTGTTTTTT. It yields the protein CASSGLAGSLGELFF.

The chain carries TRBV28 and TRBJ1-2, with 9 bases lining up with TRBD1. CDR3 length equals 12 residues. Germline values: CDR1 MDHEN, CDR2 SYDVKM. V shed 6 bases and J 4 bases; nucleotides not matched to a gene: 0. Here the CDR3 reads CASRTGGYGYTF. The CDR3 bases are TGTGCCAGCAGGACAGGGGGCTATGGCTACACCTTC.